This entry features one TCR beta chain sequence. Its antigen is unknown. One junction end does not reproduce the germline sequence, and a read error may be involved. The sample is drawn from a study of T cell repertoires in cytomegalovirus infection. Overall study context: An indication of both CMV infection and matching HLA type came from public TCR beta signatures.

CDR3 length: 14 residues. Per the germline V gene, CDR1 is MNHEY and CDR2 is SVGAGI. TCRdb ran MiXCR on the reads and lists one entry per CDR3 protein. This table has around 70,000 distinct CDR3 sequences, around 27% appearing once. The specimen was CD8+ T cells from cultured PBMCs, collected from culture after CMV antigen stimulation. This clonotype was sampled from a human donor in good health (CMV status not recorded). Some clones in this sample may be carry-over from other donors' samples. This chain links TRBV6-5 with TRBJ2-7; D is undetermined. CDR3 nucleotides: TGTGTCAGCAGAGTTATGCGCGGCTCCTACGAGCAGTACTTC. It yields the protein CVSRVMRGSYEQYF.